This T cell receptor beta chain was obtained from a study of blood T cell repertoires in COVID-19. The overall study: Acute-phase and convalescent COVID-19 samples originated in the United States, Italy and Spain.

Profiling relied on immunoSEQ multiplex PCR, and the TCRdb table lists in-frame clones only, not all of them. The sample lists under 80,000 clones, roughly 75% occurring once. This TCR was sampled from a human donor in a cohort sampled during active COVID-19. Specimen: peripheral blood.

CDR3 coding DNA: TGTGCCAGCAGGTCGCGGATTCCCGCCTTCTACGAGCAGTACTTC. It codes for CASRSRIPAFYEQYF. The genes are TRBV28 and TRBJ2-7; D unresolved. The CDR3 spans 15 residues. The germline gives CDR1 MDHEN, CDR2 SYDVKM. V lost 6 bases, J lost 3 bases, and 18 bases lay in between.